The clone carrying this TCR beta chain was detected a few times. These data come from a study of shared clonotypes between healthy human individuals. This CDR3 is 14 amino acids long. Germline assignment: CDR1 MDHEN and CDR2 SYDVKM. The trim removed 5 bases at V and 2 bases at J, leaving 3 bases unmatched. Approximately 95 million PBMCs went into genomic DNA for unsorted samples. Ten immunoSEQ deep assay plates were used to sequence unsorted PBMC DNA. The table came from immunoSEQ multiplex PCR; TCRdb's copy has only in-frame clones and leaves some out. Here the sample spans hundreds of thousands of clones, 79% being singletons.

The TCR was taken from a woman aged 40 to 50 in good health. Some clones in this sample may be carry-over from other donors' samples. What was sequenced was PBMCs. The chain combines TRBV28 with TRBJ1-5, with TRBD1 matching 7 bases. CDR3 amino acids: CASSTTGGNQPQHF. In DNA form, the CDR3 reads TGTGCCAGCAGTACCACAGGGGGCAATCAGCCCCAGCATTTT.